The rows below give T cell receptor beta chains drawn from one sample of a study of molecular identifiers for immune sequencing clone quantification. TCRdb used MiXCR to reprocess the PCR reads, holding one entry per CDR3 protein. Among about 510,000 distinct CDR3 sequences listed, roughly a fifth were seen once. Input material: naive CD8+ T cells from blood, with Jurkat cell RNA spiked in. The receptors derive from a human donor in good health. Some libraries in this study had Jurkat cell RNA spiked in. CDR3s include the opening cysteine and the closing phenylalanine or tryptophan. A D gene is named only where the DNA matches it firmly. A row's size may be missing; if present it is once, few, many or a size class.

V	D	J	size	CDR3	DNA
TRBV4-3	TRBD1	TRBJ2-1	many	CASSQERIQGVNEQFF	TGCGCCAGCAGCCAAGAACGTATACAGGGGGTCAATGAGCAGTTCTTC
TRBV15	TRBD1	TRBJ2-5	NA	CATSRYRQGEETQYF	TGTGCCACCAGCAGGTACAGACAGGGGGAAGAGACCCAGTACTTC
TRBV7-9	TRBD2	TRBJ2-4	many	CASSPPLAGGKNIQYF	TGTGCCAGCAGCCCCCCCCTAGCGGGAGGTAAAAACATTCAGTACTTC
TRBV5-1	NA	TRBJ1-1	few	CASSLQGSAEAFF	TGCGCCAGCAGCTTGCAGGGCTCGGCTGAAGCTTTCTTT
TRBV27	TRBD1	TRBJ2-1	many	CASSLRQGAPNEQFF	TGTGCCAGCAGTTTAAGACAGGGGGCCCCCAATGAGCAGTTCTTC
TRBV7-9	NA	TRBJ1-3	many	CASSLGNTIYF	TGTGCCAGCAGCTTAGGAAACACCATATATTTT
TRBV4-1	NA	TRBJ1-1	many	CASARQENTEAFF	TGCGCCAGCGCACGACAGGAGAACACTGAAGCTTTCTTT
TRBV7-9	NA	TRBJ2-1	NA	CASTSFSYNAQFF	TGTGCCAGCACCTCATTCTCCTACAATGCGCAGTTCTTC
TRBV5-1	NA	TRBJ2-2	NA	CASSLGYWSTRMNTGELFF	TGCGCCAGCAGCTTGGGCTATTGGAGTACCCGGATGAACACCGGGGAGCTGTTTTTT
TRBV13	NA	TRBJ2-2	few	CASSLTRVRNTGELFF	TGTGCCAGCAGCCTTACCCGGGTTCGTAACACCGGGGAGCTGTTTTTT
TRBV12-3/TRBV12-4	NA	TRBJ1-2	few	CASSTPGQRGYTF	TGTGCCAGCAGTACCCCCGGACAGCGCGGCTACACCTTC
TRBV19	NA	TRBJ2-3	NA	CASSMGLQDTQYF	TGTGCCAGTAGTATGGGACTTCAAGATACGCAGTATTTT
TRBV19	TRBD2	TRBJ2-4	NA	CTSSMGGALDIQNF	TGTACCAGTAGTATGGGAGGGGCCCTGGACATTCAGAACTTC
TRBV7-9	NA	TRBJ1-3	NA	CASSSDGREGNTKYF	TGTGCCAGCAGCTCCGACGGTAGGGAGGGAAACACCAAATATTTT
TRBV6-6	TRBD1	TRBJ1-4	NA	CASSETGQIEKLFF	TGTGCCAGCAGTGAGACAGGGCAAATCGAAAAACTGTTTTTT
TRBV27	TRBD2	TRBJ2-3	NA	CASSLSTSGSGGSWDTQYF	TGTGCCAGCAGTTTATCTACTAGCGGGAGCGGAGGGTCGTGGGATACGCAGTATTTT
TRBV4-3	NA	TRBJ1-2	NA	CASSQGGGSYGYTF	TGCGCCAGCAGCCAAGGAGGGGGAAGCTATGGCTACACCTTC
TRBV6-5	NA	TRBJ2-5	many	CASSVHGQETQYF	TGTGCCAGCAGCGTACATGGACAAGAGACCCAGTACTTC
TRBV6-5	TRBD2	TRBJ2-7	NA	CASSYSLAETYKQYF	TGTGCCAGCAGTTACTCACTAGCGGAGACCTACAAGCAGTACTTC
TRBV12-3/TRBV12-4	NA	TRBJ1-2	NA	CAGSPRGEHNYGYTF	TGTGCCGGCAGTCCTCGCGGGGAGCATAACTATGGCTACACCTTC
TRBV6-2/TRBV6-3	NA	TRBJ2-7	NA	CASTLRTGAYEQYF	TGTGCCAGCACTCTAAGGACCGGGGCCTACGAGCAGTACTTC
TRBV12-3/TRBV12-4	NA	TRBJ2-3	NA	CASSLADSRGTQYF	TGTGCCAGCAGTTTAGCGGACAGCCGTGGGACGCAGTATTTT
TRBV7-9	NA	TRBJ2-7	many	CASSERTGSRNEQYF	TGTGCCAGCAGCGAGCGAACCGGGAGCCGCAACGAGCAGTACTTC
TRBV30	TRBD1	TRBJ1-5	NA	CAWSQSRTGRQPQHF	TGTGCCTGGAGTCAGTCCCGGACAGGTAGGCAGCCCCAGCATTTT
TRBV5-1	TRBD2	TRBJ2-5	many	CASSLEWGLQETQYF	TGCGCCAGCAGCTTGGAGTGGGGACTACAAGAGACCCAGTACTTC
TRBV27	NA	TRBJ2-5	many	CASSFSTQETQYF	TGTGCCAGCAGTTTTTCCACCCAAGAGACCCAGTACTTC
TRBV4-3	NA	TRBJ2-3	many	CASSQESGEQTDTQYF	TGCGCCAGCAGCCAAGAGTCAGGGGAGCAGACAGATACGCAGTATTTT
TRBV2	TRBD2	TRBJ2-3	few	CASSEAGGAFYTDTQYF	TGTGCCAGCAGTGAAGCCGGGGGGGCCTTTTACACAGATACGCAGTATTTT
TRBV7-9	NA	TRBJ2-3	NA	CTSSLRGDTQYF	TGTACCAGCAGCTTGCGGGGAGATACGCAGTATTTT
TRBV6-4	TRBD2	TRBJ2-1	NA	CASSLLAGSSYNGQFF	TGTGCCAGCAGTCTCCTAGCGGGAAGCTCCTACAATGGGCAGTTCTTC
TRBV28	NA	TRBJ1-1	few	CASSSGHQDTEAFF	TGTGCCAGCAGTTCGGGACACCAGGACACTGAAGCTTTCTTT
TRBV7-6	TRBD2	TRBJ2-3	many	CASSLARGGTDTQYF	TGTGCCAGCAGCTTAGCCCGGGGGGGCACAGATACGCAGTATTTT
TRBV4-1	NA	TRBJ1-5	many	CASSLADRSNQPQHF	TGCGCCAGCAGCCTCGCGGACCGAAGCAATCAGCCCCAGCATTTT
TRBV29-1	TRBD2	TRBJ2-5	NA	CSVGRDGGGRTETQYF	TGCAGCGTTGGGAGGGATGGCGGGGGAAGAACAGAGACCCAGTACTTC
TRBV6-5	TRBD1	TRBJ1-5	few	CASSSDRVGNQPQHF	TGTGCCAGCAGTTCTGACAGGGTTGGCAATCAGCCCCAGCATTTT
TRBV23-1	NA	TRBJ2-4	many	CASPQGASLAKNIQYF	TGCGCCAGCCCCCAAGGTGCCTCCCTGGCCAAAAACATTCAGTACTTC
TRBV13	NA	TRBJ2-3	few	CASSYGTAVTTDTQYF	TGTGCCAGCAGCTACGGGACGGCAGTAACCACAGATACGCAGTATTTT
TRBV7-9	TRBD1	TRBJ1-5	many	CASSLGTGGPQHF	TGTGCCAGCAGCTTGGGCACAGGGGGGCCCCAGCATTTT
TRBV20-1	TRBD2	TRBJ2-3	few	CSARLAGEVPDTQYF	TGCAGTGCCAGACTAGCGGGAGAGGTCCCAGATACGCAGTATTTT
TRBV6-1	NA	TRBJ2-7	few	CASIHPSYEQYF	TGTGCCAGCATCCACCCCTCCTACGAGCAGTACTTC
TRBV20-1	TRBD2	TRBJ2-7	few	CSAWTSSYEQYF	TGCAGTGCTTGGACTAGTTCGTACGAGCAGTACTTC
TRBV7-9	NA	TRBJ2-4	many	CASSLVEGQAKNIQYF	TGTGCCAGCAGCTTAGTGGAGGGGCAAGCCAAAAACATTCAGTACTTC